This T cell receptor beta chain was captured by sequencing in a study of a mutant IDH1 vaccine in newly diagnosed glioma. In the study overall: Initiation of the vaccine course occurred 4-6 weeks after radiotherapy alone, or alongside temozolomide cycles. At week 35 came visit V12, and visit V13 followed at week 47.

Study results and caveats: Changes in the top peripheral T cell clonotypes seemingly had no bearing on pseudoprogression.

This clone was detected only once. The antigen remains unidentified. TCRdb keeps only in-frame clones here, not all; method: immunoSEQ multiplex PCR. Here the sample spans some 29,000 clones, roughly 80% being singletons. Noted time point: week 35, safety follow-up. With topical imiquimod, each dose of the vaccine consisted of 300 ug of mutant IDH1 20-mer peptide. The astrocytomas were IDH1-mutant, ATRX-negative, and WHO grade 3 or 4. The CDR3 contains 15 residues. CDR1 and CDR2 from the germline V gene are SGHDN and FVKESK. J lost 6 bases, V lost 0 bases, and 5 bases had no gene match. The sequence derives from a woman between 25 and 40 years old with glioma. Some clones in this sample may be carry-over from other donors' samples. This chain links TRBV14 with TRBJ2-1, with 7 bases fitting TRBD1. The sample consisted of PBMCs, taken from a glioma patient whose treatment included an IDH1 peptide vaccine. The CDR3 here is CASSQEGAGGNEQFF. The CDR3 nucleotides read TGTGCCAGCAGCCAAGAAGGGGCAGGGGGCAATGAGCAGTTCTTC.